This TCR beta chain comes out of a study of vaccination and CD4 T cells after COVID-19. Study information: A median of roughly 97 days (range 35 to 161) separated diagnosis from post-COVID sampling.

The V gene's germline CDR1 is MNHEY and CDR2 SVGEGT. CDR3 length: 13 amino acids. Trimming left V 7 bases short and J 4 bases short, with 11 bases between. The Oncomine TCR Beta short-read assay generated sequence data from the DNA of cultured CD4+ T cells. TCRdb redid the calling of the PCR reads with MiXCR, one entry per CDR3 protein. The data show 9,500 to 14,000 distinct CDR3 sequences, about 42% seen once. This clonotype was recorded a few times. Its antigen is unidentified. Treatment specified: roughly 11-day PBMC culture with coronavirus spike peptide pools or control peptides (ViraFEST assay). The chain couples TRBV6-2 or TRBV6-3 to TRBJ1-5, with a tentative D call TRBD1 (6 bases). The sample consisted of CD4+ T cells from blood, cultured in vitro. This receptor was obtained from a human donor who had recovered from COVID-19. CDR3 in DNA: TGTGCCAGCACCAGGAGGGGGAATCAGCCCCAGCATTTT. Translating it yields CASTRRGNQPQHF.